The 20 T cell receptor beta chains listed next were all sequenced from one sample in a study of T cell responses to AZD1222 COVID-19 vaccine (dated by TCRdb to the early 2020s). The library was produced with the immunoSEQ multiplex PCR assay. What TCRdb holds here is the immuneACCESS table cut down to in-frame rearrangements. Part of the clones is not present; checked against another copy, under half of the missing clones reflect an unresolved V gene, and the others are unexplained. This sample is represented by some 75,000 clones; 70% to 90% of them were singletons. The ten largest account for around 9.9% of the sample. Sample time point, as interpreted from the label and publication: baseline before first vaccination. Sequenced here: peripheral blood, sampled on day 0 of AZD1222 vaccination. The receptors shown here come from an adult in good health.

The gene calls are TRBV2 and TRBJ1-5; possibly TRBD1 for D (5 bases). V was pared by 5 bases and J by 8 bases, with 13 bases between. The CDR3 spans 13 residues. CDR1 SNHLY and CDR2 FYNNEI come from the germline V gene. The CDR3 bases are TGTGCCAGCAGTTGGGGGGTGGTTGAGCCCCAGCATTTT. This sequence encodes CASSWGVVEPQHF.

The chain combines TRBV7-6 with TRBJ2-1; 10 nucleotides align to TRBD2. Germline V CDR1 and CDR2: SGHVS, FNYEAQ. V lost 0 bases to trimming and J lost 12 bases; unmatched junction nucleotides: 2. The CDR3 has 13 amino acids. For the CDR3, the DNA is TGTGCCAGCAGCTTAGCTAGCGGGGGGTTGCAGTTCTTC. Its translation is CASSLASGGLQFF.

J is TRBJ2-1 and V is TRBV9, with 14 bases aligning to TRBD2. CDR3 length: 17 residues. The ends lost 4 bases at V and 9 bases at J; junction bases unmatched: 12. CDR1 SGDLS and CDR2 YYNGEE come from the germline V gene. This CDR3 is CASSQRTGGLAGVEQFF. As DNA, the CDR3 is TGTGCCAGCAGCCAAAGGACAGGGGGACTAGCGGGAGTTGAGCAGTTCTTC.

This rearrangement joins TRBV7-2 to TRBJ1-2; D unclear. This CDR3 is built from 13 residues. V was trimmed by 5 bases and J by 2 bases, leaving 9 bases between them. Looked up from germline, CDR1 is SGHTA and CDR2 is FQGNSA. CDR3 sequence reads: CASSGGPNYGYTF. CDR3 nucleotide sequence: TGTGCCAGCAGCGGCGGGCCAAACTATGGCTACACCTTC.

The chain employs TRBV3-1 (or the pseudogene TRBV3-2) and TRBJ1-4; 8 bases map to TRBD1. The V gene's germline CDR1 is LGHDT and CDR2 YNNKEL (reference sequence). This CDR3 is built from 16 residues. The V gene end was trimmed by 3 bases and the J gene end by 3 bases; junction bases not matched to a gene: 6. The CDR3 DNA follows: TGTGCCAGCAGCCAGCGACAGGGGTGGGCTAATGAAAAACTGTTTTTT. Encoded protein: CASSQRQGWANEKLFF.

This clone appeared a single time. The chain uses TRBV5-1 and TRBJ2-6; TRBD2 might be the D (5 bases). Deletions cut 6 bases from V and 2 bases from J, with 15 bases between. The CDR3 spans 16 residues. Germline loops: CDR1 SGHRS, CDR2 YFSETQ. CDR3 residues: CASTDGGLAGANVLTF. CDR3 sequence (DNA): TGCGCCAGCACCGACGGAGGACTCGCTGGGGCCAACGTCCTGACTTTC.

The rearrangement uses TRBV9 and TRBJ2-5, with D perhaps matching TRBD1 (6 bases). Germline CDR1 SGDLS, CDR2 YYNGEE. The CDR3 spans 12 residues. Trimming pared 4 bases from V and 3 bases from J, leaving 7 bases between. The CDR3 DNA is TGTGCCAGCAGCCGGACAGAAGAGACCCAGTACTTC. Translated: CASSRTEETQYF.

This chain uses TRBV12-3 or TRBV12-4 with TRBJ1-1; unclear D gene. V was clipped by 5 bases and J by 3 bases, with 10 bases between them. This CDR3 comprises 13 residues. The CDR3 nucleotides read TGTGCCAGCAGTACCCTAGAGTACACTGAAGCTTTCTTT. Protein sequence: CASSTLEYTEAFF.

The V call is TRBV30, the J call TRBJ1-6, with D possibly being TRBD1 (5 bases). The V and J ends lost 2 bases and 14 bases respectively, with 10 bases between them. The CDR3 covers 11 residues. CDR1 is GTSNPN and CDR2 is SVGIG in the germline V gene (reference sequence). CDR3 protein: CAWSPGRALHF. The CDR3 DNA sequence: TGTGCCTGGAGTCCGGGCAGGGCCCTCCACTTT.

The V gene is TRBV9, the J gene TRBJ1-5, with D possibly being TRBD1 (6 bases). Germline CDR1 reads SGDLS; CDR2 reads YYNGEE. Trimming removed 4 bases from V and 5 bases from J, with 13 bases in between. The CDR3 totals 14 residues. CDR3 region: CASSPEGDHQPQHF. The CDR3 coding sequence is TGTGCCAGCAGCCCAGAGGGGGACCATCAGCCCCAGCATTTT.

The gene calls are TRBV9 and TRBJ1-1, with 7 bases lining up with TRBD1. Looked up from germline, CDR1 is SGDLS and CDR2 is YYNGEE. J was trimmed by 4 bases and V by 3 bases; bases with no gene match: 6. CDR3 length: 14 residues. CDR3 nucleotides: TGTGCCAGCAGCGCCGACAGGGCGACCACTGAAGCTTTCTTT. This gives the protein CASSADRATTEAFF.

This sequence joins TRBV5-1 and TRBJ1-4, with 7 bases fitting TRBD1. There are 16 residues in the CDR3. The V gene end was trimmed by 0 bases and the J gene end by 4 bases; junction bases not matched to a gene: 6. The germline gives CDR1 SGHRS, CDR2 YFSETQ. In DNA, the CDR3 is TGCGCCAGCAGCTTGGGGGGACAGCCCAGTAATGAAAAACTGTTTTTT. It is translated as CASSLGGQPSNEKLFF.

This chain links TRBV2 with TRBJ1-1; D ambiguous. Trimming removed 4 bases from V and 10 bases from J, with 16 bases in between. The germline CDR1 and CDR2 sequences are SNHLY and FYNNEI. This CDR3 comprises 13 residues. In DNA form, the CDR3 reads TGTGCCAGCAGTGTTATAAGCTCAACGGGAGCTTTCTTT. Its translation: CASSVISSTGAFF.

This CDR3 reads CASSPRTSGNTIYF. The CDR3 DNA reads as TGTGCCAGCAGCCCCCGGACAAGTGGAAACACCATATATTTT. This chain joins TRBV9 and TRBJ1-3; a weak D match, TRBD1 (5 bases). Germline lookup yields CDR1 SGDLS and CDR2 YYNGEE. The CDR3 has 14 residues. V was clipped by 4 bases and J by 3 bases, with 11 bases between them.

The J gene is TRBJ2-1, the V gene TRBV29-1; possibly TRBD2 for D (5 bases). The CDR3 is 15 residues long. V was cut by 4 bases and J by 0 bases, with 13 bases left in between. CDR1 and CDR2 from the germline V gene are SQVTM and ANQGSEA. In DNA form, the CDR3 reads TGCAGCGTTGTAGGAGGACTGGGCTCCTACAATGAGCAGTTCTTC. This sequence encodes CSVVGGLGSYNEQFF.

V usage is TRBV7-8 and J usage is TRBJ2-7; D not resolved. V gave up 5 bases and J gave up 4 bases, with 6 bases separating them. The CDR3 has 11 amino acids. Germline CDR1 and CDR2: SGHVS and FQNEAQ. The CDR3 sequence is CASSLQYEQYF. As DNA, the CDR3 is TGTGCCAGCAGCCTGCAGTACGAGCAGTACTTC.

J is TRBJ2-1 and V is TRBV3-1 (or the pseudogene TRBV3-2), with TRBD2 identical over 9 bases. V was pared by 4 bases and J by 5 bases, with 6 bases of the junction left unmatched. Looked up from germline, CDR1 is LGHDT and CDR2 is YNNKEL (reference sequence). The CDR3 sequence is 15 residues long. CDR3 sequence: CASSPTRTSDNEQFF. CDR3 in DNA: TGTGCCAGCAGCCCGACGAGGACTAGCGACAATGAGCAGTTCTTC.

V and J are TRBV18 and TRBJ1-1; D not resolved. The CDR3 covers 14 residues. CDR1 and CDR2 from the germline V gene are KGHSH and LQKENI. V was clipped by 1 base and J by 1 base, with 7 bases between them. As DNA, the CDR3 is TGTGCCAGCTCACCACGGCAGGAGAACACTGAAGCTTTCTTT. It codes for CASSPRQENTEAFF.

The CDR3 coding sequence is TGTGCCAGCAGAACGGACAGGGTCGTATCTGGGGCCAACGTCCTGACTTTC. Residues: CASRTDRVVSGANVLTF. This chain joins TRBV27 and TRBJ2-6; TRBD1 matches 8 bases. Trimming at V came to 6 bases and at J to 1 base, leaving 8 bases not matched to a gene. CDR1 is MNHEY and CDR2 is SMNVEV in the germline V gene (reference sequence). The CDR3 consists of 17 residues.

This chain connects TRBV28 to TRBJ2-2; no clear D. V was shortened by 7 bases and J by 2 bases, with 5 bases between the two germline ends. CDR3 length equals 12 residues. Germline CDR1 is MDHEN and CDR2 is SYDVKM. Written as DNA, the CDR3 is TGTGCCAGCAACGCAAACACCGGGGAGCTGTTTTTT. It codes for CASNANTGELFF.